This T cell receptor (beta chain) was sequenced during a study of T cell responses to AZD1222 COVID-19 vaccine. General study results and limits: Donors in the cohort were predominantly white British and more often female, and clonal diversity was possibly underestimated.

To note about this clone: Antigen specificity is unknown.

Assay: immunoSEQ multiplex PCR; the TCRdb copy retains only in-frame clones and omits some. Of 20,000 to 30,000 clones listed, approximately 86% are singletons. The TCR was taken from an adult who received the AZD1222 COVID-19 vaccine. Sequencing was performed on peripheral blood, taken 28 days after the second AZD1222 dose.

This CDR3 is CASSAWGDNQPQHF. CDR3 nucleotides: TGTGCCAGCAGCGCTTGGGGGGACAATCAGCCCCAGCATTTT. The chain recombines TRBV7-9 with TRBJ1-5; D might be TRBD1 (5 bases). This CDR3 contains 14 residues. Trimming stripped 5 bases from V and 3 bases from J, with 11 bases between. The V gene's germline CDR1 is SEHNR and CDR2 FQNEAQ (reference sequence).